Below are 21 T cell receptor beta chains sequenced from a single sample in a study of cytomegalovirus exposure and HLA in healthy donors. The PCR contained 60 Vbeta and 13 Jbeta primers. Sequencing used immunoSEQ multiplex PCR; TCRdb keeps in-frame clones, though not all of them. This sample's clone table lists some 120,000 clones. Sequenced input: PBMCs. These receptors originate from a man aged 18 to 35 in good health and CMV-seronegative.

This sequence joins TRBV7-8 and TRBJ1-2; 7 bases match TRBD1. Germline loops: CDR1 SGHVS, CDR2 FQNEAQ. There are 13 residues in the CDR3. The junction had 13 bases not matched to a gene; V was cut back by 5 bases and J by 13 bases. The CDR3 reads CASSTDRDPSPTF. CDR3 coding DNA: TGTGCCAGCAGCACCGACAGGGACCCGTCGCCCACCTTC.

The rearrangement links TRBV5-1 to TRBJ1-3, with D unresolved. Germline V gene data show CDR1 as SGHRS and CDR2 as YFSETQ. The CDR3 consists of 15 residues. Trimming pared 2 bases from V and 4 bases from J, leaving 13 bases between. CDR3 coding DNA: TGCGCCAGCAGCTTCAGGACGGGGAGCGGAAACACCATATATTTT. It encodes CASSFRTGSGNTIYF.

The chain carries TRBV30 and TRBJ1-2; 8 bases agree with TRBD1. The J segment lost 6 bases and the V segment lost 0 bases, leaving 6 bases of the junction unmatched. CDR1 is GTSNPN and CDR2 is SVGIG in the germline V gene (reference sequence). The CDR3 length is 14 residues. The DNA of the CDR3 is TGTGCCTGGAGTGTCGGACAGGGAGTAAATGGCTACACCTTC. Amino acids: CAWSVGQGVNGYTF.

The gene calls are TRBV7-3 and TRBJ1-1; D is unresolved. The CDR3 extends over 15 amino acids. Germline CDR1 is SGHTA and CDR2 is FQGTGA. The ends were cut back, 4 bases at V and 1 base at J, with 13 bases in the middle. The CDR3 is CASSSPRRGNTEAFF. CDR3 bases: TGTGCCAGCAGCTCCCCCCGACGGGGGAACACTGAAGCTTTCTTT.

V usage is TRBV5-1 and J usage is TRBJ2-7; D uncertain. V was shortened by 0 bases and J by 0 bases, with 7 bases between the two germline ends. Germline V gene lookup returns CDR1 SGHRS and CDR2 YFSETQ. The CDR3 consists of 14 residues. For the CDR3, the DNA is TGCGCCAGCAGCTTGGACAGCTTCTCCTACGAGCAGTACTTC. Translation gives CASSLDSFSYEQYF.

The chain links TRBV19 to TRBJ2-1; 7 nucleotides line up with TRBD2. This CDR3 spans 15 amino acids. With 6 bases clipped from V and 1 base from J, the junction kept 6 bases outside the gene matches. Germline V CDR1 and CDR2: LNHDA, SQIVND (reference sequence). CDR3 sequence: CASSLPGGSYNEQFF. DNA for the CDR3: TGTGCCAGTAGCCTCCCGGGGGGATCCTACAATGAGCAGTTCTTC.

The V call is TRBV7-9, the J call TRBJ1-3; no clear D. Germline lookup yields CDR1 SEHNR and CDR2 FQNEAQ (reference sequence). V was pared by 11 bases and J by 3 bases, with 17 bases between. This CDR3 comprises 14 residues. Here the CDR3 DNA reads TGTGCCGGTCCTGCCGGGAGACATGGAAACACCATATATTTT. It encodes CAGPAGRHGNTIYF.

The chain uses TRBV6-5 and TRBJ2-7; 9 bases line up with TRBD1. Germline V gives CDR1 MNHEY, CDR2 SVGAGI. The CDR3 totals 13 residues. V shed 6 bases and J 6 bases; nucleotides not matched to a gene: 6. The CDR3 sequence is CASSPGTGSEQYF. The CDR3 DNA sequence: TGTGCCAGCAGCCCCGGGACAGGGAGCGAGCAGTACTTC.

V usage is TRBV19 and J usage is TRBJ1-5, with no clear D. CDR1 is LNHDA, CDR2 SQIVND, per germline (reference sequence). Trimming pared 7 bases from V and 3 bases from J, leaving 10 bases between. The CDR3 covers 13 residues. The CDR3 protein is CASKKANNQPQHF. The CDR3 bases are TGTGCCAGTAAAAAAGCGAACAATCAGCCCCAGCATTTT.

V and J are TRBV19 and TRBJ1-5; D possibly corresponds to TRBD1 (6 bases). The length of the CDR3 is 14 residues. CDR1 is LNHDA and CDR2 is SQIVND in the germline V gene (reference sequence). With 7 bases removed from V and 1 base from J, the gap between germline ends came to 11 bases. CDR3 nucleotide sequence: TGTGCCAGTATTTCGACAGGAAGCAATCAGCCCCAGCATTTT. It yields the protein CASISTGSNQPQHF. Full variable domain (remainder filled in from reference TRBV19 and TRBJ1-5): DGGITQSPKYLFRKEGQNVTLSCEQNLNHDAMYWYRQDPGQGLRLIYYSQIVNDFQKGDIAEGYSVSREKKESFPLTVTSAQKNPTAFYLCASISTGSNQPQHFGDGTRLSIL.

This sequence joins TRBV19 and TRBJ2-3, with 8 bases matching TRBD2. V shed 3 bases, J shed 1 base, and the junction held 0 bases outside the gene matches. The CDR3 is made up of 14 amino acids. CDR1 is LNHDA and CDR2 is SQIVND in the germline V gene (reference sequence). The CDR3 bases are TGTGCCAGTAGTATGCGGGAGGGCACAGATACGCAGTATTTT. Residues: CASSMREGTDTQYF. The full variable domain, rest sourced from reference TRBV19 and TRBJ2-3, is DGGITQSPKYLFRKEGQNVTLSCEQNLNHDAMYWYRQDPGQGLRLIYYSQIVNDFQKGDIAEGYSVSREKKESFPLTVTSAQKNPTAFYLCASSMREGTDTQYFGPGTRLTVL.

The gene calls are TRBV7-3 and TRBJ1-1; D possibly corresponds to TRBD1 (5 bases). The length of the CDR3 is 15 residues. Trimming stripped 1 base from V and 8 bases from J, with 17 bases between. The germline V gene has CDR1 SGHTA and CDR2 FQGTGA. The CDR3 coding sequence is TGTGCCAGCAGCTTAATGGCTCAGGGTAACAAAGAAGCTTTCTTT. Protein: CASSLMAQGNKEAFF.

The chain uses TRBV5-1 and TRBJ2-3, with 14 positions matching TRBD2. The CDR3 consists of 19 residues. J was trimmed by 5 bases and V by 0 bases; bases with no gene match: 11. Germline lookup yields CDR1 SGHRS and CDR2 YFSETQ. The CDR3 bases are TGCGCCAGCAGCTTGGCCGTCGGGACTAGCGGGAGTTACGGAGATACGCAGTATTTT. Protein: CASSLAVGTSGSYGDTQYF.

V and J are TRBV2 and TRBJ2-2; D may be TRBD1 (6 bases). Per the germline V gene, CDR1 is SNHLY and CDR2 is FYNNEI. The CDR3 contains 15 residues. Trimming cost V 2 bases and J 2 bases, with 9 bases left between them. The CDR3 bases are TGTGCCAGCAGTGAATGGACAGCTAACACCGGGGAGCTGTTTTTT. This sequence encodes CASSEWTANTGELFF. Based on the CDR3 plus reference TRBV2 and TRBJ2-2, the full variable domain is EPEVTQTPSHQVTQMGQEVILRCVPISNHLYFYWYRQILGQKVEFLVSFYNNEISEKSEIFDDQFSVERPDGSNFTLKIRSTKLEDSAMYFCASSEWTANTGELFFGEGSRLTVL.

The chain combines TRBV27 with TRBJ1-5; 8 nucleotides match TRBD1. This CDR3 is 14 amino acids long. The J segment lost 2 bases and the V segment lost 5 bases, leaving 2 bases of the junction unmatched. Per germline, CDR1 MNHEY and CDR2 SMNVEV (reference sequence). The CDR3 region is CASSTTGGNQPQHF. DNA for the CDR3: TGTGCCAGCAGTACGACAGGGGGCAATCAGCCCCAGCATTTT.

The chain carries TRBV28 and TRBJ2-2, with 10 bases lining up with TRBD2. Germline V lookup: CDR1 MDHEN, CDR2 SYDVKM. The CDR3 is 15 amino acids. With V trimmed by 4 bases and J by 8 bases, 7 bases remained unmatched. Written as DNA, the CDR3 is TGTGCCAGCAGTTCAGCGGGAGGGCCAGGTGGGGAGCTGTTTTTT. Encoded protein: CASSSAGGPGGELFF.

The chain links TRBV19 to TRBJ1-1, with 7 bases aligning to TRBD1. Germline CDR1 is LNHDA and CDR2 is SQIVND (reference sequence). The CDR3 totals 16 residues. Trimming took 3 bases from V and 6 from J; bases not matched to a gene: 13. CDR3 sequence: CASSMTTGLGIPEAFF. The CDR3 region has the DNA TGTGCCAGTAGTATGACGACAGGGCTAGGTATCCCTGAAGCTTTCTTT.

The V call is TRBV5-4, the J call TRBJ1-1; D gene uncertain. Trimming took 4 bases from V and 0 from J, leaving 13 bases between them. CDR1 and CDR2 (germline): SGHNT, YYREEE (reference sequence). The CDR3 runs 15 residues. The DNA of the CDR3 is TGTGCCAGCAGCCTGACGTCGGGGATGAACACTGAAGCTTTCTTT. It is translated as CASSLTSGMNTEAFF.

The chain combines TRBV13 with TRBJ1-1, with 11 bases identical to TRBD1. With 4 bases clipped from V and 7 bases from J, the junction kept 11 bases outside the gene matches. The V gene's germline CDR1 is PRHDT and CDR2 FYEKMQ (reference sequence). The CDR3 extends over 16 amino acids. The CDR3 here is CASSSDSGQGAGEAFF. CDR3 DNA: TGTGCCAGCAGCTCTGACTCTGGACAGGGGGCAGGTGAAGCTTTCTTT.

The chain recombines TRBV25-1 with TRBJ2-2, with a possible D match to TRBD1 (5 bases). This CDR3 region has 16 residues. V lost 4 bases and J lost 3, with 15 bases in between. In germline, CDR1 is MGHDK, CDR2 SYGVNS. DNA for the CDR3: TGTGCCAGCAGTGGTGGACATACACTTTACACCGGGGAGCTGTTTTTT. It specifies CASSGGHTLYTGELFF.

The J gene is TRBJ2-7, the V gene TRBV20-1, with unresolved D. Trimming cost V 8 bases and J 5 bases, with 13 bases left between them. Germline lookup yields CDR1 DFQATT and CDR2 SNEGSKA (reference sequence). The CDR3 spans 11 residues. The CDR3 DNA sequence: TGCAGTACGACACGATTTGACGAGCAGTACTTC. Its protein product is CSTTRFDEQYF.